The entry below describes one T cell receptor beta chain. Its target is unknown. This sample was included in a study of T-cell memory formation after mild COVID-19. Overall study context: TCR clusters mostly belonged to single donors.

Regarding the study as a whole: Specificity for SARS-CoV-2 was not confirmed among the second-wave clones peaking on day 37. Memory sampled before infection contained some responding clones, suggesting cross-reactive memory joined.

Germline V gives CDR1 SGHDT, CDR2 YYEEEE. Trimming at V came to 3 bases and at J to 0 bases, leaving 5 bases not matched to a gene. The length of the CDR3 is 17 residues. 5'RACE primed at constant segments yielded TCR alpha and TCR beta cDNA libraries bearing sample barcodes and UMIs. A single record per CDR3 protein comes from TCRdb applying MiXCR to the 5' RACE reads. The repertoire holds approximately 580,000 distinct CDR3 sequences, with about a fifth as singletons. The sequence came from an adult woman who had mild COVID-19 (a few samples of this study predate the infection). Cell type and time point are not known. The sequencing sample was made of PBMCs or a T cell subset sorted from them (not recorded which). The V call is TRBV5-6, the J call TRBJ2-7; 14 bases align to TRBD2. The CDR3 protein is CASSSAGTSGGSYEQYF. Written as DNA, the CDR3 is TGTGCCAGCAGCTCGGCCGGGACTAGCGGGGGCTCCTACGAGCAGTACTTC. The full variable domain, with the rest looked up from reference TRBV5-6 and TRBJ2-7, is DAGVTQSPTHLIKTRGQQVTLRCSPKSGHDTVSWYQQALGQGPQFIFQYYEEEERQRGNFPDRFSGHQFPNYSSELNVNALLLGDSALYLCASSSAGTSGGSYEQYFGPGTRLTVT.